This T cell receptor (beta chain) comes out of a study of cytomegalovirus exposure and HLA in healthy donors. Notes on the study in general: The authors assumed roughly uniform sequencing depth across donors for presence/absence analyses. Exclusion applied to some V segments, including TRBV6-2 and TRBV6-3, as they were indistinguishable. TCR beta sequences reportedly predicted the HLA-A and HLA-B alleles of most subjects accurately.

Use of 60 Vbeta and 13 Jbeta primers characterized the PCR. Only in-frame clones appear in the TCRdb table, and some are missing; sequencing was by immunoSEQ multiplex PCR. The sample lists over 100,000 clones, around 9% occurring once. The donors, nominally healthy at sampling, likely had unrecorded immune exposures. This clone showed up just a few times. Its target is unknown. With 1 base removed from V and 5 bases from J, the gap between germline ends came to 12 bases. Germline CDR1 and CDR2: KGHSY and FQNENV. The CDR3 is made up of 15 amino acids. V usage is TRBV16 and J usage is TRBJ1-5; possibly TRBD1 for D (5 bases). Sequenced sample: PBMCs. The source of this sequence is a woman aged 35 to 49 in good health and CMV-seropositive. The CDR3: CASSQFGREDQPQHF. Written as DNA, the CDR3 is TGTGCCAGCAGCCAATTCGGCAGGGAAGATCAGCCCCAGCATTTT.